Here is one T cell receptor beta chain with its context. Its antigen remains unidentified. This sample was included in a study of shared clonotypes between healthy human individuals. Findings and limits, study-wide: Limitation of the genetic and exposure-history diversity represented came from the few donors. Among non-shared clonotypes, generation probabilities were lower than among those shared by all four donors.

V was trimmed by 5 bases and J by 4 bases, leaving 11 bases between them. This CDR3 spans 13 amino acids. CDR1 and CDR2 from the germline V gene are SGHAT and FQNNGV. Into CD45RA+ naive and CD45RA-negative memory subsets, the CD4+ cells were split. Data came from immunoSEQ multiplex PCR; TCRdb stores just in-frame clones and leaves some out. The sample contains a few million clones, approximately 95% of which appear only once. This chain links TRBV11-2 with TRBJ2-5; D gene ambiguous. The receptor comes from a man younger than 30 in good health. Sequencing used naive CD4+ T cells sorted from blood. Subset of the sample: CD45RA+ positively selected. Written as DNA, the CDR3 is TGTGCCAGCAGCCCAAACTTCCGAGAGACCCAGTACTTC. It yields the protein CASSPNFRETQYF.